Sequencing of this TCR beta chain was carried out in a study of blood T cell repertoires in COVID-19. Study summary: Material from acute and convalescent COVID-19 was sourced from the United States, Italy and Spain. PBMCs, B-cell-depleted T cells, or T cells were the source of the cDNA or gDNA that made up the material.

The method was immunoSEQ multiplex PCR; TCRdb's version includes in-frame clones alone and lacks a portion of them. The sample yields just over 250,000 clones, about nine tenths seen once. Trimming at V came to 6 bases and at J to 5 bases, leaving 9 bases not matched to a gene. This CDR3 contains 15 residues. Per the germline V gene, CDR1 is SNHLY and CDR2 is FYNNEI. The receptor was derived from a man in his forties or fifties who had recovered from COVID-19. The specimen was peripheral blood. The chain carries TRBV2 and TRBJ1-2; 10 nucleotides agree with TRBD1. DNA for the CDR3: TGTGCCAGCAGGGGGGACAGGGGACGTCAATATGGCTACACCTTC. As protein: CASRGDRGRQYGYTF.